The clone carrying this T cell receptor beta chain has a handful of counts. What it recognizes is unknown. Researchers report isolating at least 7 million PBMCs per sample. The record originates from a study of blood T cells in healthy people across ages. The study's findings and limits: Percentage of naive T cells showed a strong correlation with TCR beta diversity. Getting older went along with TCR beta diversity per million T cells dropping roughly linearly.

A second PCR of about 7 to 12 cycles used a sample-barcoded 5' primer and a J-beta primer mix. TCRdb passed the 5' RACE reads through MiXCR, listing each CDR3 protein once. The sample comprises around 1.7 million distinct CDR3 sequences, approximately 28% of which are singletons, and 7.7% rests with the top ten. V was clipped by 5 bases and J by 6 bases; unmatched bases: 14. The CDR3 is 16 residues long. The germline V gene encodes CDR1 DFQATT and CDR2 SNEGSKA (reference sequence). The receptor was derived from a woman aged 25 to 39 in good health. Source material: blood. The chain combines TRBV20-1 with TRBJ1-2, with TRBD1 matching over 11 bases. The CDR3 loop is CSAPHGRDRGGDGYTF. Here the CDR3 DNA reads TGCAGTGCTCCCCATGGCCGGGACAGGGGGGGAGATGGCTACACCTTC.